The clone carrying this T cell receptor beta chain was observed once. Repertoires were generated with immunoSEQ multiplex PCR, while TCRdb's copy carries only in-frame clones and drops some. The sample contains 700,000 to 750,000 clones, around 85% of which appear only once. The sample originates from a study of shared T cell receptors in the human thymus. From germline, CDR1 is SGDLS and CDR2 YYNGEE. The trim removed 0 bases at V and 7 bases at J, leaving 4 bases unmatched. The CDR3 spans 13 residues. This same sample was also part of a study on human thymus T cells. That work contributes: The sample donors, healthy Finnish infants, were having corrective surgery for congenital heart defects. Corrective cardiac operations yielded the resected thymus tissue. Highly overlapping thymic repertoires in unrelated individuals were reported by related research.

V gene TRBV9 combines with J gene TRBJ2-7, with 7 bases lining up with TRBD1. The receptor was derived from a girl younger than two with a congenital heart defect. Source material: thymocytes. CDR3 loop: CASSVGQGGEQYF. In nucleotides, the CDR3 is TGTGCCAGCAGCGTAGGACAGGGTGGGGAGCAGTACTTC.